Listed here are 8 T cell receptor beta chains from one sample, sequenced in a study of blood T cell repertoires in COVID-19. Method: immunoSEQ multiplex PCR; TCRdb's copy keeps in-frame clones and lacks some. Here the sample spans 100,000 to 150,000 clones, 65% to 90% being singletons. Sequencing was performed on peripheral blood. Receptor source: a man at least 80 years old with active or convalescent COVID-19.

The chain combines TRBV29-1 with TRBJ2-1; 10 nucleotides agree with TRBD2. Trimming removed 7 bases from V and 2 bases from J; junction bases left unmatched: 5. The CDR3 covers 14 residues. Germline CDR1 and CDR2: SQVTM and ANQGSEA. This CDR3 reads CSAILAGTYNEQFF. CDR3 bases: TGCAGCGCCATACTAGCGGGGACCTACAATGAGCAGTTCTTC.

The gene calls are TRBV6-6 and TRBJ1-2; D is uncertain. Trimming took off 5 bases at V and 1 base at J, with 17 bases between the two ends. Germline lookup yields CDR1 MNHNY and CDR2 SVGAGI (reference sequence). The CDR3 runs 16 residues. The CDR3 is CASSPGEGWGNYGYTF. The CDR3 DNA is TGTGCCAGCAGTCCCGGGGAGGGATGGGGTAACTATGGCTACACCTTC.

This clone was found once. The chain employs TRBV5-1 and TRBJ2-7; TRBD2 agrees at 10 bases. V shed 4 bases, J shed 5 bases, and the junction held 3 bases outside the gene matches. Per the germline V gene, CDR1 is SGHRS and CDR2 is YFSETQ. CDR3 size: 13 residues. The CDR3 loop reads CASSLAGVDEQYF. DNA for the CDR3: TGCGCCAGCAGCCTAGCGGGAGTGGACGAGCAGTACTTC.

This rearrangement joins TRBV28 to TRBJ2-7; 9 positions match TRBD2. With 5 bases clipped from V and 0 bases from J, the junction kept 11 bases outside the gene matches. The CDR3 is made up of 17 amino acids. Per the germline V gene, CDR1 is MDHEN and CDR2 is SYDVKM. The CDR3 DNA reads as TGTGCCAGCAGTCCACGGGCTCTAGCGGGGAGCTCCTACGAGCAGTACTTC. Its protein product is CASSPRALAGSSYEQYF.

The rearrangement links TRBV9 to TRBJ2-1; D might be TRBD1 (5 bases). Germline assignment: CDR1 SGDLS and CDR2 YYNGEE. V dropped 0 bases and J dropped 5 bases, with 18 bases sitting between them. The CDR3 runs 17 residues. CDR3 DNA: TGTGCCAGCAGCGTAGCTACTTGGGGCGGACCAGACAATGAGCAGTTCTTC. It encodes CASSVATWGGPDNEQFF.

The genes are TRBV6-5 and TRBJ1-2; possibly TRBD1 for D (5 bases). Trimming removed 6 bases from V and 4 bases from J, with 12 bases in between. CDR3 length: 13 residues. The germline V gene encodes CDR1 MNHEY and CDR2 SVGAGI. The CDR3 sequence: CASRRDGVYGYTF. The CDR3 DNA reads TGTGCCAGCAGGCGGGACGGAGTCTATGGCTACACCTTC.

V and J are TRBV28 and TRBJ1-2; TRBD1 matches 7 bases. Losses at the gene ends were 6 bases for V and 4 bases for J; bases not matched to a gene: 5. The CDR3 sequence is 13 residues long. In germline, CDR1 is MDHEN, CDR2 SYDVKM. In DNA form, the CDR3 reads TGTGCCAGCAGGACGGGACAGCTCTATGGCTACACCTTC. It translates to CASRTGQLYGYTF.

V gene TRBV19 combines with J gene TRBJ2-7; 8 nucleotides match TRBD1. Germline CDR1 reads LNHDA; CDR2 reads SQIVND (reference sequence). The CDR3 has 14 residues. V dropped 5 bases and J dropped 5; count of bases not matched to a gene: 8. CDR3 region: CASSPYRGSDEQYF. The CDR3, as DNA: TGTGCCAGTAGTCCGTACAGGGGGAGCGACGAGCAGTACTTC.